These 23 T cell receptor beta chains share one sample of origin, sequenced in a study of blood T cell repertoires in COVID-19. Profiled with immunoSEQ multiplex PCR; TCRdb holds only in-frame clones, not every one. The sample records 130,000 or so clones, approximately 81% being singletons. The sample consisted of peripheral blood. The receptors derive from a woman aged 55 to 70 with active or convalescent COVID-19.

This chain links TRBV3-1 (or the pseudogene TRBV3-2) with TRBJ2-1, with TRBD1 matching 7 bases. Germline V gene data show CDR1 as LGHDT and CDR2 as YNNKEL (reference sequence). With V trimmed by 5 bases and J by 10 bases, 11 bases remained unmatched. This CDR3 is 14 amino acids long. CDR3 residues: CASSNIGQEYEQFF. CDR3 nucleotides: TGTGCCAGCAGCAATATAGGACAGGAGTACGAGCAGTTCTTC.

The V and J genes are TRBV28 and TRBJ2-7; TRBD1 matches 8 bases. Germline V gene sequence: CDR1 MDHEN, CDR2 SYDVKM. V lost 5 bases, J lost 3 bases, and 6 bases stayed unmatched. This CDR3 has 14 residues. The CDR3 spells CASSGQGRYYEQYV. For the CDR3, the DNA is TGTGCCAGCAGTGGACAGGGTAGGTACTACGAGCAGTACGTC.

The chain links TRBV19 to TRBJ2-1; 12 nucleotides line up with TRBD2. This CDR3 is built from 16 residues. Trimming removed 6 bases from V and 4 bases from J; junction bases left unmatched: 7. Germline V gives CDR1 LNHDA, CDR2 SQIVND (reference sequence). The DNA for the CDR3 is TGTGCCAGTAGGGGATCGACTAGCGGGGGTTACAATGAGCAGTTCTTC. Translated: CASRGSTSGGYNEQFF.

This clone was picked up a small number of times. The chain couples TRBV5-1 to TRBJ1-1; tentatively, D is TRBD1 (6 bases). Germline loops: CDR1 SGHRS, CDR2 YFSETQ. Trimming shortened V by 4 bases and J by 3 bases, and 16 bases separated the two germline ends. The CDR3 sequence is 15 residues long. The CDR3 is CASSGGQLQDTEAFF. CDR3 DNA: TGCGCCAGCAGCGGAGGACAGCTTCAGGACACTGAAGCTTTCTTT.

This clone was counted once. This sequence joins TRBV6-6 and TRBJ1-2, with no clear D. The CDR3 spans 14 residues. The V gene lost 7 bases and the J gene lost 2 bases, with 14 bases spanning the gap. CDR1 is MNHNY, CDR2 SVGAGI, per germline (reference sequence). The CDR3 loop reads CASKPPTLNYGYTF. DNA for the CDR3: TGTGCCAGCAAGCCCCCGACTTTAAACTATGGCTACACCTTC.

This clone was counted once. The chain uses TRBV2 and TRBJ2-6, with 12 positions matching TRBD2. Germline V gives CDR1 SNHLY, CDR2 FYNNEI. CDR3 size: 17 residues. V was pared by 4 bases and J by 2 bases, with 3 bases of the junction left unmatched. The CDR3 DNA reads as TGTGCCAGCAGTGTAGCTAGCGGGAGGGCTGGGGCCAACGTCCTGACTTTC. It translates to CASSVASGRAGANVLTF.

This clone was detected ten times or more. V usage is TRBV29-1 and J usage is TRBJ2-3; D gene ambiguous. The CDR3 is 12 residues long. Germline CDR1 reads SQVTM; CDR2 reads ANQGSEA. Trimming removed 3 bases at V and 7 bases at J, with 11 bases between. The DNA of the CDR3 is TGCAGCGTTGACGGCCCCGGGTATACGCAGTATTTT. As protein: CSVDGPGYTQYF.

The chain uses TRBV25-1 and TRBJ1-2; 7 bases match TRBD1. Germline trimming cut 3 bases from V and 13 bases from J; bases unmatched to any gene: 14. Germline V gene lookup returns CDR1 MGHDK and CDR2 SYGVNS. The CDR3 runs to 14 residues. CDR3 DNA sequence: TGTGCCAGCAGTGAGTCCGGGACAGTTAGAGTCGTCACCTTC. Amino acids: CASSESGTVRVVTF.

This chain uses TRBV11-2 with TRBJ1-6; TRBD1 might be the D (5 bases). Germline CDR1 SGHAT, CDR2 FQNNGV. V shed 1 base and J shed 5 bases, with 12 bases lying between them. The CDR3 contains 16 residues. DNA of the CDR3: TGTGCCAGCAGCTTAGGTATAGGGGTGAATAATTCACCCCTCCACTTT. Amino acid sequence: CASSLGIGVNNSPLHF.

The chain couples TRBV28 to TRBJ1-2, with no clear D. The CDR3 spans 15 residues. Trimming removed 3 bases at V and 4 bases at J, with 15 bases between. Germline assignment: CDR1 MDHEN and CDR2 SYDVKM. The CDR3 region is CASSFPDSQLYGYTF. In nucleotides, the CDR3 is TGTGCCAGCAGTTTTCCGGACTCCCAGCTCTATGGCTACACCTTC.

The chain uses TRBV5-6 and TRBJ2-7; the match to TRBD1 covers 8 bases. Germline V gene lookup returns CDR1 SGHDT and CDR2 YYEEEE. The V segment lost 5 bases and the J segment 0 bases; nucleotides outside the gene matches: 13. The CDR3 is 17 residues long. The CDR3 region is CASSKQQGASGSYEQYV. The DNA for the CDR3 is TGTGCCAGCAGTAAACAGCAGGGGGCTAGTGGCTCCTACGAGCAGTACGTC.

The J gene is TRBJ2-1, the V gene TRBV5-1; 8 nucleotides line up with TRBD1. The V gene end was trimmed by 1 base and the J gene end by 1 base; junction bases not matched to a gene: 7. Germline CDR1 and CDR2: SGHRS and YFSETQ. This CDR3 is 17 amino acids long. DNA for the CDR3: TGCGCCAGCAGCTTGCCCCACACAGGGGGGTCCTACAATGAGCAGTTCTTC. Protein product: CASSLPHTGGSYNEQFF. The variable domain in full, with the rest retrieved from reference TRBV5-1 and TRBJ2-1, is KAGVTQTPRYLIKTRGQQVTLSCSPISGHRSVSWYQQTPGQGLQFLFEYFSETQRNKGNFPGRFSGRQFSNSRSEMNVSTLELGDSALYLCASSLPHTGGSYNEQFFGPGTRLTVL.

This CDR3 reads CASSVDGRGSGEQFF. CDR3 nucleotides: TGTGCCAGCAGCGTAGACGGGAGGGGGTCCGGTGAGCAGTTCTTC. This rearrangement joins TRBV9 to TRBJ2-1, with TRBD2 matching 8 bases. In germline, CDR1 is SGDLS, CDR2 YYNGEE. V was clipped by 0 bases and J by 9 bases; unmatched bases: 8. The CDR3 consists of 15 residues.

The genes are TRBV7-3 and TRBJ2-3; 10 nucleotides match TRBD1. CDR3 size: 15 residues. The junction had 2 bases not matched to a gene; V was cut back by 3 bases and J by 2 bases. Germline V gene sequence: CDR1 SGHTA, CDR2 FQGTGA. CDR3 loop: CASSLDRGFTDTQYF. For the CDR3, the DNA is TGTGCCAGCAGCTTGGACAGGGGGTTCACAGATACGCAGTATTTT.

The genes are TRBV5-1 and TRBJ1-2, with a weak D call TRBD1 (5 bases). Germline CDR1 is SGHRS and CDR2 is YFSETQ. CDR3 size: 14 residues. V lost 3 bases and J lost 6, with 15 bases in between. The CDR3 sequence: CASSWAGQGNGYTF. The DNA for the CDR3 is TGCGCCAGCAGCTGGGCGGGGCAGGGAAATGGCTACACCTTC.

This clone has a single count. The rearrangement uses TRBV28 and TRBJ1-4, with 10 bases that match TRBD1. CDR3 length equals 15 residues. V was pared by 4 bases and J by 7 bases, with 6 bases of the junction left unmatched. The V gene's germline CDR1 is MDHEN and CDR2 SYDVKM. The CDR3, as DNA: TGTGCCAGCAGTTACCCCGGGACAGGGGCTGAAAAACTGTTTTTT. Residues: CASSYPGTGAEKLFF.

This clone has just a few counts. DNA for the CDR3: TGCGCCAGCAGCCAGGCGCTAGGGAGGGCTAACTATGGCTACACCTTC. It specifies CASSQALGRANYGYTF. The chain carries TRBV4-1 and TRBJ1-2; D is ambiguous. The V gene's germline CDR1 is MGHRA and CDR2 YSYEKL. The CDR3 sequence is 16 residues long. The ends were cut back, 3 bases at V and 0 bases at J, with 14 bases in the middle.

J is TRBJ1-5 and V is TRBV27; 9 bases line up with TRBD1. Germline CDR1 and CDR2: MNHEY and SMNVEV (reference sequence). V lost 2 bases, J lost 0 bases, and 2 bases stayed unmatched. The CDR3 consists of 16 residues. CDR3 amino acids: CASSLTGQGSNQPQHF. The DNA for the CDR3 is TGTGCCAGCAGTTTAACGGGACAGGGTAGCAATCAGCCCCAGCATTTT.

V usage is TRBV5-1 and J usage is TRBJ2-7; TRBD2 might be the D (6 bases). The CDR3 is 15 residues long. Germline V gives CDR1 SGHRS, CDR2 YFSETQ. V lost 2 bases and J lost 2, with 14 bases in between. The CDR3 DNA follows: TGCGCCAGCAGCTTCGGCGGGGCCAGTACCTACGAGCAGTACTTC. As protein: CASSFGGASTYEQYF.

This clone has only one observation. The chain has TRBV7-8 and TRBJ2-1, with 7 positions matching TRBD1. V shed 6 bases and J 5 bases; nucleotides not matched to a gene: 7. Germline values: CDR1 SGHVS, CDR2 FQNEAQ. The CDR3 spans 14 residues. CDR3 in amino acids: CASSLRDRHNEQFF. The CDR3 DNA reads TGTGCCAGCAGTCTCCGGGACAGACACAATGAGCAGTTCTTC.

The rearrangement links TRBV7-8 to TRBJ2-5; 12 nucleotides line up with TRBD1. Germline CDR1 reads SGHVS; CDR2 reads FQNEAQ. Unmatched junction bases numbered 5, after V lost 4 bases and J lost 5 bases. The length of the CDR3 is 15 residues. For the CDR3, the DNA is TGTGCCAGCAGCTCCCGGGACAGGGGGCCGGAGACCCAGTACTTC. Its protein is CASSSRDRGPETQYF.

CDR3 sequence (DNA): TGCGCCAGCAGCCAAGATATTCAGACTCCTCGAGGGCAGCCCCAGCATTTT. Protein sequence: CASSQDIQTPRGQPQHF. V is TRBV4-1 and J is TRBJ1-5; D ambiguous. Trimming stripped 0 bases from V and 7 bases from J, with 19 bases between. CDR1 and CDR2 (germline): MGHRA, YSYEKL. The CDR3 covers 17 residues.

CDR3 amino acids: CASSFLTGRANTGELFF. The CDR3 coding sequence is TGCGCCAGCAGCTTTCTTACAGGTCGCGCGAACACCGGGGAGCTGTTTTTT. The J gene is TRBJ2-2, the V gene TRBV5-1; a weak D match, TRBD1 (5 bases). The CDR3 has 17 amino acids. CDR1 and CDR2 (germline): SGHRS, YFSETQ. The V gene lost 2 bases and the J gene lost 0 bases, with 14 bases spanning the gap.